This T cell receptor beta chain stems from a study of shared clonotypes between healthy human individuals. Deep-level assay runs were performed. Generated by immunoSEQ multiplex PCR, the TCRdb table keeps only in-frame clones and is missing some. The data contain a few million clones, 90% to 95% of them singletons. This CDR3 is 15 amino acids long. The germline gives CDR1 MDHEN, CDR2 SYDVKM. V lost 2 bases to trimming and J lost 2 bases, with 13 bases between them. In regard to this clone: What it binds is unknown.

CD4+ cells underwent separation, giving CD45RA+ naive and CD45RA-negative memory subsets. Study-wide findings and caveats: In the sorted subsets, rarefaction showed sequencing was incomplete despite large depth.

The clonotype originates from a man younger than 30 in good health. Some clones in this sample may be carry-over from other donors' samples. The chain uses TRBV28 and TRBJ2-7, with D possibly being TRBD1 (5 bases). The source material was naive CD4+ T cells from PBMCs. Subset reported: CD45RA+ positively selected. As DNA, the CDR3 is TGTGCCAGCAGTTTAGGCGGACACAAGGCCTACGAGCAGTACTTC. Encoded protein: CASSLGGHKAYEQYF. Looking up the rest from reference TRBV28 and TRBJ2-7 gives the full variable domain: DVKVTQSSRYLVKRTGEKVFLECVQDMDHENMFWYRQDPGLGLRLIYFSYDVKMKEKGDIPEGYSVSREKKERFSLILESASTNQTSMYLCASSLGGHKAYEQYFGPGTRLTVT.